The rows below give T cell receptor beta chains drawn from one sample of a study of blood T cell repertoires in COVID-19. Repertoires were generated with immunoSEQ multiplex PCR, while TCRdb's copy carries only in-frame clones and drops some. The repertoire holds 130,000 or so clones, roughly 78% seen once, with 16% in the top ten. Material: peripheral blood. All receptors derive from a man aged 60-69 years with active or convalescent COVID-19. Each CDR3 is given with its conserved first and last residue. The order of the fields is J gene, V gene, CDR3 protein.

>TRBJ2-1|TRBV20-1
CSALKLDEQFF
>TRBJ2-3|TRBV6-4
CASSDSSWGTSGSSQYF
>TRBJ2-5|TRBV2
CASSPISRGETQYF
>TRBJ2-1|TRBV4-2
CASSLPGGLGEQFF
>TRBJ1-5|TRBV28
CASISSGNQPQHF
>TRBJ2-5|TRBV16
CASSQSTGWETQYF
>TRBJ1-1|TRBV7-2
CASSFRPGGLTEAFF
>TRBJ2-1|TRBV30
CAWTSGLPGPYNEQFF
>TRBJ2-2|TRBV19
CATEDRVSGELFF
>TRBJ1-2|TRBV28
CASSPPPGTRAGGYTF
>TRBJ2-7|TRBV9
CASSGRGVDEQYF
>TRBJ2-7|TRBV27
CASSQDRGRYEQYF
>TRBJ2-3|TRBV6-4
CASSHIAGEGDTQYF
>TRBJ1-1|TRBV19
CASSMRGPTEAFF